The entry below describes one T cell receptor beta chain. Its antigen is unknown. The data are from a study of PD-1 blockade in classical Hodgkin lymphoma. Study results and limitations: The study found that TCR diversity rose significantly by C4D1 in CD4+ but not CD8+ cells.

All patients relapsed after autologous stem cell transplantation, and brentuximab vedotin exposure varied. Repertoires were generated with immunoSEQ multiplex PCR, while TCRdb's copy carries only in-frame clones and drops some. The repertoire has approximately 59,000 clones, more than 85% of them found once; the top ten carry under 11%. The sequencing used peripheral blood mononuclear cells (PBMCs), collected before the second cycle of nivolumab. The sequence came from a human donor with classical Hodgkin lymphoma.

Here the CDR3 DNA reads TGCGCCAGCAGCTTCATCGGGCTTGATGAAAAACTGTTTTTT. Amino acids: CASSFIGLDEKLFF. V gene TRBV5-1 combines with J gene TRBJ1-4, with D hard to call. CDR1 SGHRS and CDR2 YFSETQ come from the germline V gene. Between the trimmed V and J ends, which lost 2 bases and 6 bases, there was a span of 11 bases. This CDR3 comprises 14 residues.